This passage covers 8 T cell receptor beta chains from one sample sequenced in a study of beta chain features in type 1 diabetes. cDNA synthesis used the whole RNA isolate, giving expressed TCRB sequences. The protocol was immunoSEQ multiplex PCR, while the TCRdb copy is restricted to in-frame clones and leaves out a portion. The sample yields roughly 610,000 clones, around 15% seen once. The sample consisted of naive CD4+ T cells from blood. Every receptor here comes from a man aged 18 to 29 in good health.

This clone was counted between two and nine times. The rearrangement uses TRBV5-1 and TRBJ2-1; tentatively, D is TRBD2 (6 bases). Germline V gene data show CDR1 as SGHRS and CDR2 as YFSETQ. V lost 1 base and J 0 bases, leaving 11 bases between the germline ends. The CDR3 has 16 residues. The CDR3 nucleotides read TGCGCCAGCAGCTTGTTACGGGAGAGCTCCTACAATGAGCAGTTCTTC. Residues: CASSLLRESSYNEQFF.

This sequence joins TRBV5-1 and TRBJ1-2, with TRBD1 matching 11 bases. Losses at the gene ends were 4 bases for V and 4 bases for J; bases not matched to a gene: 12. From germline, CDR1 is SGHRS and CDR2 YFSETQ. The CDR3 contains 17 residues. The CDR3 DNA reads TGCGCCAGCAGCGTGGACAGGGGGCCTTCTTCTTCCTATGGCTACACCTTC. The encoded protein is CASSVDRGPSSSYGYTF.

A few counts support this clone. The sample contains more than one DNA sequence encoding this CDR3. The CDR3 is CASSLRQSTDTQYF. CDR3 in DNA: TGTGCCAGCAGCTTACGGCAAAGCACAGATACGCAGTATTTT. This chain uses TRBV7-2 with TRBJ2-3; D is unclear. Looked up from germline, CDR1 is SGHTA and CDR2 is FQGNSA. V lost 2 bases and J lost 0, with 6 bases in between. This CDR3 spans 14 amino acids.

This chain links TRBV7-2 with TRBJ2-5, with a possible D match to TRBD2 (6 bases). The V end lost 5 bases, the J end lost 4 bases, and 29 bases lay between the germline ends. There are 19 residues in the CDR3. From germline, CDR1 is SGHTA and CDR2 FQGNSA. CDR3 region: CASSQHTRPGVIGGETQYF. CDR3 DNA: TGTGCCAGCAGCCAACACACGCGGCCGGGGGTAATAGGAGGAGAGACCCAGTACTTC.

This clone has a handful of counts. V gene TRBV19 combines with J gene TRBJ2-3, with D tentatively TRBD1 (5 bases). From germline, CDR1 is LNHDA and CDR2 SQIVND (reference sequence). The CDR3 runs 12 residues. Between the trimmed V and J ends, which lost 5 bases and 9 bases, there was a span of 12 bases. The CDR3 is CASSRAGYTQYF. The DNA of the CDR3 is TGTGCCAGTAGTCGGGCAGGGTACACGCAGTATTTT.

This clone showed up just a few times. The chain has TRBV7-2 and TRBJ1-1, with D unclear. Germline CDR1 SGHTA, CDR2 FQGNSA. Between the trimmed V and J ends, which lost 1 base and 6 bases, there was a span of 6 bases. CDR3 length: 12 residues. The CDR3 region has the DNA TGTGCCAGCAGCTTAGTGGTCTCTGAAGCTTTCTTT. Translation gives CASSLVVSEAFF. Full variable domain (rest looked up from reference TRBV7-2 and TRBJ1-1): GAGVSQSPSNKVTEKGKDVELRCDPISGHTALYWYRQSLGQGLEFLIYFQGNSAPDKSGLPSDRFSAERTGGSVSTLTIQRTQQEDSAVYLCASSLVVSEAFFGQGTRLTVV.

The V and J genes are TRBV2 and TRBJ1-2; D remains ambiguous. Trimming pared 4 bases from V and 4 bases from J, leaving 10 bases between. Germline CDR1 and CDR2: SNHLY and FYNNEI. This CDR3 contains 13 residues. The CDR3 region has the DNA TGTGCCAGCAGTGGAGTAGAGGGCTATGGCTACACCTTC. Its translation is CASSGVEGYGYTF. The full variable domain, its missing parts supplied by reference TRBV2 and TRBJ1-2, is EPEVTQTPSHQVTQMGQEVILRCVPISNHLYFYWYRQILGQKVEFLVSFYNNEISEKSEIFDDQFSVERPDGSNFTLKIRSTKLEDSAMYFCASSGVEGYGYTFGSGTRLTVV.

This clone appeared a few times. CDR3 loop: CASRSGTSGLYYNEQFF. CDR3 nucleotide sequence: TGTGCCAGCAGGTCCGGGACTAGCGGGCTTTACTACAATGAGCAGTTCTTC. The chain carries TRBV5-4 and TRBJ2-1, with 12 nucleotides matching TRBD2. This CDR3 spans 17 amino acids. CDR1 is SGHNT, CDR2 YYREEE, per germline (reference sequence). Trimming cost V 5 bases and J 3 bases; bases outside gene matches: 9.